This entry features one T cell receptor beta chain sequence. What it recognizes is unknown. This specimen comes from a study of CD8 T cells in ankylosing spondylitis. TCRdb itself ran the 5' RACE reads through MiXCR, one entry per CDR3 protein. The sample holds under 450,000 distinct CDR3 sequences, under 20% seen once. Overall study results and limits: A motif in TCR beta, a set of eight or nine highly homologous variants, appeared characteristic of ankylosing spondylitis blood.

Sample: blood, either unsorted or a sorted T cell fraction (not recorded which). The origin of this receptor is a male donor with ankylosing spondylitis.

This chain's CDR3 is CASSLVDRLNTEAFF. CDR3 DNA sequence: TGTGCCAGCAGCCTTGTGGACCGATTAAACACTGAAGCTTTCTTT. This chain joins TRBV5-6 and TRBJ1-1; D is uncertain. Trimming shortened V by 4 bases and J by 2 bases, and 15 bases separated the two germline ends. The length of the CDR3 is 15 residues. Per germline, CDR1 SGHDT and CDR2 YYEEEE.